This section outlines one TCR beta chain sequence together with its context. The antigen remains undetermined. The data stem from a study of cytomegalovirus exposure and HLA in healthy donors. The study ran its PCR with 60 Vbeta and 13 Jbeta primers. Generated by immunoSEQ multiplex PCR, the TCRdb table keeps only in-frame clones and is missing some. The profile shows about 120,000 clones, roughly 80% of them singletons. Study results and limitations: Roughly uniform depth of sequencing across donors was assumed in presence/absence analyses. With later analysis, a missense DCLRE1C variant became linked to TCR beta V- and J-gene trimming.

In germline, CDR1 is MGHRA, CDR2 YSYEKL. There are 17 residues in the CDR3. The V gene end was trimmed by 2 bases and the J gene end by 4 bases; junction bases not matched to a gene: 6. This sequence originates from a middle-aged woman in good health and CMV-seropositive. This chain joins TRBV4-1 and TRBJ2-2, with 11 nucleotides matching TRBD1. The sequenced sample was PBMCs. CDR3 sequence: CASSQKWTGGFTGELFF. DNA of the CDR3: TGCGCCAGCAGCCAAAAGTGGACAGGGGGCTTCACCGGGGAGCTGTTTTTT.